One TCR beta chain is described in this entry. Trimming pared 1 base from V and 2 bases from J, leaving 15 bases between. CDR1 is LNHNV and CDR2 is YYDKDF in the germline V gene (reference sequence). The CDR3 extends over 16 amino acids. The data were obtained in a study of blood T cell repertoires in COVID-19. Overall study: COVID-19 samples, acute and convalescent, were from the United States, Italy and Spain. PBMCs, B-cell-depleted T cells, or T cells provided the cDNA or gDNA that made up the material.

The authors' processing: By means of reference gene primer amplification, nucleated cell counts were estimated. TCRdb keeps only in-frame clones here, not all; method: immunoSEQ multiplex PCR. V and J calls and clone size are those listed in that table; D and trimming were worked out from the DNA. Among around 200,000 clones listed, roughly 87% were seen once. This rearrangement joins TRBV15 to TRBJ2-7; TRBD2 is a possible D gene (5 bases). Sequencing was performed on peripheral blood. The receptor's source is a man aged 40-49 years with active or convalescent COVID-19. The CDR3 nucleotides read TGTGCCACCAGCAGAGGAGGACTCGACGATACCTACGAGCAGTACTTC. Protein sequence: CATSRGGLDDTYEQYF. Filled out from reference TRBV15 and TRBJ2-7, the complete variable domain reads DAMVIQNPRYQVTQFGKPVTLSCSQTLNHNVMYWYQQKSSQAPKLLFHYYDKDFNNEADTPDNFQSRRPNTSFCFLDIRSPGLGDTAMYLCATSRGGLDDTYEQYFGPGTRLTVT.